This T cell receptor beta chain is from a study of blood T cell repertoires in COVID-19. Germline V CDR1 and CDR2: SGHNT, YYREEE (reference sequence). This CDR3 contains 17 residues. V lost 3 bases, J lost 1 base, and 11 bases stayed unmatched. Clones were read by immunoSEQ multiplex PCR, and TCRdb kept only the in-frame ones, dropping some. The sample holds 150,000 to 200,000 clones, roughly 79% seen once. The TCR originated in a man in his sixties with active or convalescent COVID-19. The sample comprised peripheral blood. The chain uses TRBV5-4 and TRBJ2-5; TRBD1 agrees at 8 bases. DNA of the CDR3: TGTGCCAGCAGCTCTAGACAGGGGCGTCACCTCCAAGAGACCCAGTACTTC. This sequence encodes CASSSRQGRHLQETQYF.